This T cell receptor (beta chain) was recorded in a study of regulatory T cells in long-lasting Graves disease. Time point meaning: newly diagnosed GD, antithyroid drugs for less than 3 months. There was RNA extracted from PBMCs, and the TCR library was made from it. About 10 milliliters of peripheral blood were taken and placed in EDTA tubes. Both iRepertoire HTBI primers and Arm-PCR of CDR3 regions were used to build the TCR beta libraries. Per the study methods: Across the samples, identification revealed about 62 TRBV and 12 to 15 TRBJ segments. From the multiplex PCR reads, TCRdb called clonotypes with MiXCR, one entry per CDR3 protein. The V and J calls were determined by TCRdb, not by the authors. The sample has a few hundred thousand distinct CDR3 sequences; 12% are singletons. V shed 3 bases and J 4 bases; nucleotides not matched to a gene: 3. CDR1 SEHNR and CDR2 FQNEAQ come from the germline V gene (reference sequence). The CDR3 contains 13 residues.

This clonotype was detected only a few times. The sample also formed part of further work on T cells in Graves' hyperthyroidism and ophthalmopathy. Turning to that study: A patient was excluded if there was uncontrolled infection, other autoimmune disease, pregnancy or lactation. TCR CDR3 regions were first amplified by RT-PCR with HTBI primers.

The sample here was peripheral blood mononuclear cells (PBMCs), taken at new diagnosis, from a patient treated with antithyroid drugs. V and J are TRBV7-9 and TRBJ2-7, with TRBD2 identical over 7 bases. The receptor's source is a young woman with Graves disease. The CDR3 DNA reads as TGTGCCAGCAGCTTGCCGGGAGGTTACGAGCAGTACTTC. Translated, it gives CASSLPGGYEQYF.